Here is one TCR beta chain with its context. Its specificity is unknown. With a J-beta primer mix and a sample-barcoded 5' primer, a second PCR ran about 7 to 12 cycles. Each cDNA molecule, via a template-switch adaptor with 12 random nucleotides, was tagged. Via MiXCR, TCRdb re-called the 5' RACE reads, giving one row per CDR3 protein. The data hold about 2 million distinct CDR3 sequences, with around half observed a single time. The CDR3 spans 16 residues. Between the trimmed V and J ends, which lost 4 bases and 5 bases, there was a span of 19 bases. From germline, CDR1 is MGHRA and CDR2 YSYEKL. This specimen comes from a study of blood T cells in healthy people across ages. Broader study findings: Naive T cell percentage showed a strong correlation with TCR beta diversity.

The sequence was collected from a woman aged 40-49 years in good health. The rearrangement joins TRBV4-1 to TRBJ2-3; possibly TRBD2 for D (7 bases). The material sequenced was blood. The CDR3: CASSLHSRGAQDTQYF. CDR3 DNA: TGCGCCAGCAGCCTCCACTCACGGGGGGCGCAAGATACGCAGTATTTT.